This TCR beta chain was found in a study of blood T cell repertoires in COVID-19 (dated by TCRdb to the early 2020s). For context, the study as a whole: Samples from collaborators originated in the United States, Italy and Spain and spanned both the acute and convalescent phases of COVID-19. Samples were obtained from the ongoing ImmuneRACE study (first 160 participants) and from about 1,300 subjects provided by 6 global collaborators. The material from the prospective study consisted of cDNA or gDNA derived from T cells, B-cell-depleted T cells, or PBMCs. Where available, HLA class I and class II types were obtained from metadata supplied by the sample provider rather than from assay-based typing. The sample metadata nearly always contained a de-identified subject ID, COVID-19 status, age in years and sex. Deeply sampled blood TCRbeta repertoires from subjects exposed to, actively infected with, or recovered from COVID-19 were included in the dataset. The repertoires were made available in a free public database intended to serve as a resource for research on the immune response to SARS-CoV-2.

Turning to this clone: This clone's antigen is unknown. No quality values exist for individual bases; no much larger clone is one base distant.

V and J are trimmed by 8 bases and 3 bases, and the gene matches miss 9 bases of the junction. The germline V gene gives CDR1 as SGHDT and CDR2 as YYEEEE. Spanning cysteine to phenylalanine, the CDR3 consists of 16 amino acids. Just the 48-base CDR3 DNA is kept, in frame starting at base 1. The collaborating institutions used their own protocols to collect whole blood in K2EDTA tubes. For TCRbeta analysis, collaborators shipped samples as frozen whole blood, isolated PBMCs, or DNA extracted from either of those sample types. The immunoSEQ Assay, a bias-controlled multiplex PCR, was used to amplify TCRbeta CDR3 regions from genomic DNA. The source study handled its data this way. Within the assay, amplification of reference gene primers was used to estimate how many nucleated cells each sample contained. Sequence reads were collapsed and filtered to measure the absolute abundance of every unique TCRbeta CDR3 rearrangement. For each sample, productive Simpson clonality was calculated as the square root of Simpson's diversity index over productive rearrangements. Sourced from immuneACCESS, this table was stored by TCRdb with only in-frame sequences that have V and J called. A share of the clones is absent; for the studies checked, an unresolved V gene accounts for under half, and the remainder has no known explanation. D and trimming were read from the DNA, whereas the V and J calls and clone size are those reported in that table. In this sample the table shows 75,000 or so clones, roughly 80% of which occur a single time. The top ten clones comprise 30% to 40% of the sample.

What the research found in general, with its limitations: The amount of clinical and demographic metadata varied by source and participant and was provided uncurated.

The chain employs TRBV5-6 and TRBJ2-1; 12 junctional bases match TRBD2. Sequencing used peripheral blood. This TCR was recovered from a woman in her 70s with acute or convalescent COVID-19. The bases read TGTGCCAGTGTGGTCGCTAGCGGGAGGGACTACAATGAGCAGTTCTTC. Translated, it gives CASVVASGRDYNEQFF.